This T cell receptor (beta chain) emerged from a study of CD8 T cells in ankylosing spondylitis. Study outcomes and limitations: What appeared characteristic of ankylosing spondylitis blood was a TCR beta motif of several highly homologous variants. Matched ankylosing spondylitis synovial fluid reportedly showed significant enrichment of disease-linked clones.

This clonotype was counted between two and nine times. Its specificity is unknown. Germline V gives CDR1 SGDLS, CDR2 YYNGEE. This CDR3 spans 13 amino acids. The V segment lost 4 bases and the J segment 5 bases; nucleotides outside the gene matches: 5. Quantitative barcoded 5'-RACE was used to prepare TCR beta libraries. One entry per CDR3 protein, called by TCRdb with MiXCR from the 5' RACE reads. This repertoire shows roughly 190,000 distinct CDR3 sequences, about 13% found once; its top ten account for about 15%. This chain links TRBV9 with TRBJ2-7, with TRBD2 matching over 8 bases. This TCR was sampled from a male donor with ankylosing spondylitis or in good health (not recorded which). The sequenced material came from blood, either unsorted or a sorted T cell fraction (not recorded which). CDR3 bases: TGTGCCAGCAGCCCTAGCGGGCCTAACGAGCAGTACTTC. It translates to CASSPSGPNEQYF.